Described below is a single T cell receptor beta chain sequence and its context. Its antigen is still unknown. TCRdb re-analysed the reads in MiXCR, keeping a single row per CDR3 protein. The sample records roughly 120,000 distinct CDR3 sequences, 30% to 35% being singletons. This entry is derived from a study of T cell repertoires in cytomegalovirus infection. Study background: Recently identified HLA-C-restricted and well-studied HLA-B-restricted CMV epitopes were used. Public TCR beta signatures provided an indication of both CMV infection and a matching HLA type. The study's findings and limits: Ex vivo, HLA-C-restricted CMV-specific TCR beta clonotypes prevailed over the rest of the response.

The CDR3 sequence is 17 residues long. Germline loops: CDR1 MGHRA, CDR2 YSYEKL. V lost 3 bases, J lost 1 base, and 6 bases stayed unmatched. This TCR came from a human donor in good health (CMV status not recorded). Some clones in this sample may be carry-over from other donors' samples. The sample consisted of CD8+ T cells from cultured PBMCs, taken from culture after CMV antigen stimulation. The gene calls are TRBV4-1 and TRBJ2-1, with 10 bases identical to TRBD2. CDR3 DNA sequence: TGCGCCAGCAGCCACACAACTAGCGGGGCGTCCTACAATGAGCAGTTCTTC. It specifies CASSHTTSGASYNEQFF.